What follows are 26 T cell receptor beta chains derived from one specimen sequenced in a study of T cells in Graves' hyperthyroidism and ophthalmopathy. RNA transcripts provided the source from which TCR beta CDR3 regions were amplified. First-round RT-PCR with HTBI primers amplified the TCR CDR3 region. Using its own MiXCR run on the multiplex PCR reads, TCRdb lists one record per CDR3 protein. This sample has 550,000 to 600,000 distinct CDR3 sequences; 13% to 15% occur once, and the top ten carry roughly 7%. Sequenced material: blood. The receptor source for this set is a woman aged 18-35 years with Graves' ophthalmopathy.

This clonotype was detected many times. Here the CDR3 DNA reads TGTGCCAGCAGTCATAACCCCCAGGTAGAGCAGTACTTC. It encodes CASSHNPQVEQYF. The chain recombines TRBV12-3 or TRBV12-4 with TRBJ2-7; D unresolved. This CDR3 region has 13 residues. Trimming left V 5 bases short and J 7 bases short, with 15 bases between.

The CDR3: CASSPSHSYEQYF. In DNA, the CDR3 is TGTGCCAGCTCACCTAGCCACTCCTACGAGCAGTACTTC. The chain combines TRBV18 with TRBJ2-7; D is uncertain. The CDR3 contains 13 residues. The ends were cut back, 3 bases at V and 0 bases at J, with 6 bases in the middle. From germline, CDR1 is KGHSH and CDR2 LQKENI.

This clonotype has a count of ten or more. V usage is TRBV3-1 and J usage is TRBJ2-1; a possible D gene is TRBD2 (6 bases). CDR3 length: 15 residues. Per germline, CDR1 LGHDT and CDR2 YNNKEL (reference sequence). V was shortened by 4 bases and J by 4 bases, with 14 bases between the two germline ends. The CDR3 bases are TGTGCCAGCAGCCCCTTGCGGCGGGGTTACAATGAGCAGTTCTTC. Protein product: CASSPLRRGYNEQFF.

This clonotype was seen only a few times. The chain uses TRBV18 and TRBJ1-5; 9 bases agree with TRBD1. Trimming cost V 5 bases and J 5 bases; bases outside gene matches: 7. This CDR3 region has 15 residues. The germline V gene has CDR1 KGHSH and CDR2 LQKENI. CDR3 bases: TGTGCCAGCTCAGGAACAGGGGGCGATCATCAGCCCCAGCATTTT. Its protein is CASSGTGGDHQPQHF.

This clonotype came up many times. V and J are TRBV7-9 and TRBJ1-1, with TRBD1 matching 9 bases. Per the germline V gene, CDR1 is SEHNR and CDR2 is FQNEAQ (reference sequence). The CDR3 loop spans 14 amino acids. Trimming took 4 bases from V and 4 from J; bases not matched to a gene: 4. The DNA for the CDR3 is TGTGCCAGCAGCTCGACAGGGGGAAGCACTGAAGCTTTCTTT. The encoded protein is CASSSTGGSTEAFF.

In its sample, this clonotype was seen a few times. This rearrangement joins TRBV3-1 to TRBJ2-2; 10 nucleotides match TRBD1. Germline V gene lookup returns CDR1 LGHDT and CDR2 YNNKEL (reference sequence). The CDR3 contains 16 residues. The V and J ends lost 5 bases and 7 bases, in that order; junction bases with no gene match: 10. CDR3 sequence (DNA): TGTGCCAGCAGCTTATCGACAGGGGGCTTTATCGGGGAGCTGTTTTTT. Amino acids: CASSLSTGGFIGELFF.

This clonotype was counted only a few times. V and J are TRBV7-2 and TRBJ1-4; a weak D match, TRBD1 (6 bases). Per germline, CDR1 SGHTA and CDR2 FQGNSA. This CDR3 region has 16 residues. V was clipped by 1 base and J by 7 bases, with 16 bases between them. CDR3 nucleotides: TGTGCCAGCAGCTTAGTAGGGGGTCGTACTGGTGAAAAACTGTTTTTT. Protein: CASSLVGGRTGEKLFF.

In the case of this clonotype: A clone one base away is much larger, so this may be a read error. The V gene is TRBV29-1, the J gene TRBJ2-1, with a tentative D call TRBD1 (5 bases). This CDR3 spans 12 amino acids. Germline CDR1 reads SQVTM; CDR2 reads ANQGSEA. The V and J ends lost 5 bases and 10 bases respectively, with 15 bases between them. CDR3 protein: CSVQWTPNEQFF. The CDR3 region has the DNA TGCAGCGTTCAATGGACACCTAACGAGCAGTTCTTC.

J is TRBJ1-5 and V is TRBV7-9, with D possibly TRBD1 on 6 matching bases. Germline V gene data show CDR1 as SEHNR and CDR2 as FQNEAQ (reference sequence). The CDR3 spans 19 residues. V gave up 3 bases and J gave up 1 base, with 22 bases separating them. The CDR3 DNA sequence: TGTGCCAGCAGCTTGGAAGCGGGGGGCTGGGGGGGGAGCAATCAGCCCCAGCATTTT. Amino acids: CASSLEAGGWGGSNQPQHF.

The sample holds many counts of this clonotype. This chain uses TRBV2 with TRBJ1-6; no definite D call. With 4 bases removed from V and 0 bases from J, the gap between germline ends came to 7 bases. Germline values: CDR1 SNHLY, CDR2 FYNNEI. The CDR3 is 15 residues long. In DNA, the CDR3 is TGTGCCAGCAGTGCGTTTGGCTCCTATAATTCACCCCTCCACTTT. It specifies CASSAFGSYNSPLHF.

The sample holds many counts of this clonotype. The CDR3 DNA follows: TGTGCCAGCAGTGACAGAGCGGGAGGACTCTCTAATTCTCGGGTTAGAAACACAGATACGCAGTATTTT. Translation gives CASSDRAGGLSNSRVRNTDTQYF. The chain recombines TRBV12-3 or TRBV12-4 with TRBJ2-3; 9 nucleotides match TRBD2. The J segment lost 2 bases and the V segment lost 5 bases, leaving 29 bases of the junction unmatched. The CDR3 extends over 23 amino acids.

This clonotype has a count of ten or more. The chain employs TRBV2 and TRBJ1-2; D gene ambiguous. Deletions cut 0 bases from V and 0 bases from J, with 8 bases between. The length of the CDR3 is 15 residues. Germline values: CDR1 SNHLY, CDR2 FYNNEI. The CDR3 reads CASSEALRPNYGYTF. CDR3 DNA sequence: TGTGCCAGCAGTGAAGCGCTGAGGCCTAACTATGGCTACACCTTC.

The table lists this clonotype with many counts. The rearrangement links TRBV12-3 or TRBV12-4 to TRBJ2-5, with TRBD2 identical over 7 bases. The CDR3 runs 13 residues. J was trimmed by 5 bases and V by 6 bases; bases with no gene match: 6. The CDR3 region is CASRPAGQETQYF. CDR3 nucleotides: TGTGCCAGCAGACCAGCGGGGCAGGAGACCCAGTACTTC.

This clonotype appeared a few times. The chain employs TRBV27 and TRBJ1-6, with 9 bases lining up with TRBD1. CDR3 size: 17 residues. Looked up from germline, CDR1 is MNHEY and CDR2 is SMNVEV (reference sequence). After removal of 1 base from V and 10 bases from J, the junction contained 11 bases not matched to a gene. CDR3: CASSLYEAGTGSSPLHF. CDR3 sequence (DNA): TGTGCCAGCAGTTTATACGAGGCCGGGACAGGGTCATCACCCCTCCACTTT.

This clonotype was detected many times. The chain links TRBV5-1 to TRBJ1-1; D remains ambiguous. Trimming cost V 0 bases and J 2 bases, with 11 bases left between them. Germline lookup yields CDR1 SGHRS and CDR2 YFSETQ. The CDR3 is 15 amino acids. The CDR3 region has the DNA TGCGCCAGCAGCTTGGATCCGGTTTCTAACACTGAAGCTTTCTTT. Its protein product is CASSLDPVSNTEAFF.

This clonotype was detected ten times or more. The rearrangement uses TRBV7-9 and TRBJ2-1, with a possible D match to TRBD2 (5 bases). This CDR3 has 16 residues. Germline V lookup: CDR1 SEHNR, CDR2 FQNEAQ (reference sequence). V lost 1 base and J lost 5, with 15 bases in between. CDR3 sequence reads: CASSLVRYGMDNEQFF. CDR3 sequence (DNA): TGTGCCAGCAGCTTAGTTCGTTACGGGATGGACAATGAGCAGTTCTTC.

This clonotype was counted ten times or more. V is TRBV11-1 and J is TRBJ1-1; no clear D gene. Trimming took 3 bases from V and 4 from J, leaving 12 bases between them. Germline V gene sequence: CDR1 SGHAT, CDR2 FQDESV (reference sequence). The CDR3 sequence is 14 residues long. The CDR3 bases are TGTGCCAGCAGCTTCGGGGAATTGGGCACTGAAGCTTTCTTT. Its translation: CASSFGELGTEAFF.

CDR3 coding DNA: TGTGCCAGCAGCCAAGAAGACAGCCCTAACTATGGCTACACCTTC. It yields the protein CASSQEDSPNYGYTF. The V gene is TRBV14, the J gene TRBJ1-2, with a tentative D call TRBD1 (5 bases). The germline gives CDR1 SGHDN, CDR2 FVKESK. The CDR3 is made up of 15 amino acids. V was clipped by 0 bases and J by 0 bases, with 8 bases between them.

J is TRBJ2-3 and V is TRBV25-1; the D is unclear. V was pared by 4 bases and J by 6 bases, with 5 bases between. The V gene's germline CDR1 is MGHDK and CDR2 SYGVNS. CDR3 size: 11 residues. The CDR3 nucleotides read TGTGCCAGCAGTGCAGACGATACGCAGTATTTT. It yields the protein CASSADDTQYF. Complete variable domain (other parts from reference TRBV25-1 and TRBJ2-3): EADIYQTPRYLVIGTGKKITLECSQTMGHDKMYWYQQDPGMELHLIHYSYGVNSTEKGDLSSESTVSRIRTEHFPLTLESARPSHTSQYLCASSADDTQYFGPGTRLTVL.

CDR3 protein: CASSFRGTGDEQYF. The CDR3 DNA reads as TGTGCCAGCAGCTTTCGGGGGACAGGGGACGAGCAGTACTTC. The gene calls are TRBV11-1 and TRBJ2-7, with 10 bases fitting TRBD1. Germline V gene sequence: CDR1 SGHAT, CDR2 FQDESV (reference sequence). J lost 5 bases, V lost 3 bases, and 4 bases had no gene match. The CDR3 extends over 14 amino acids.

This clonotype was found many times. The chain carries TRBV28 and TRBJ2-7; a weak D match, TRBD1 (6 bases). The CDR3 spans 17 residues. CDR1 and CDR2 (germline): MDHEN, SYDVKM. V lost 8 bases to trimming and J lost 0 bases, with 23 bases between them. The CDR3 coding sequence is TGTGCCAGCCTAGGAGACACCAGGGGCCTACTCTCCTACGAGCAGTACTTC. The encoded protein is CASLGDTRGLLSYEQYF.

This clonotype was counted ten times or more. J is TRBJ1-1 and V is TRBV11-3, with TRBD1 identical over 8 bases. The CDR3 is 17 residues long. The ends lost 4 bases at V and 5 bases at J; junction bases unmatched: 15. Germline V gives CDR1 SGHNT, CDR2 YENEEA. The CDR3 here is CASSSPGTGRLRTEAFF. DNA for the CDR3: TGTGCCAGCAGCTCCCCCGGGACAGGAAGGCTGAGGACTGAAGCTTTCTTT.

This clonotype has ten or more counts. The V gene is TRBV2, the J gene TRBJ2-2; a possible D gene is TRBD2 (5 bases). Trimming pared 3 bases from V and 5 bases from J, leaving 13 bases between. Germline V gene sequence: CDR1 SNHLY, CDR2 FYNNEI. The CDR3 runs to 15 residues. The CDR3 reads CASSDQRRGTGELFF. For the CDR3, the DNA is TGTGCCAGCAGTGATCAGAGAAGAGGGACCGGGGAGCTGTTTTTT.

This clonotype was counted a few times. The gene calls are TRBV7-9 and TRBJ1-5, with no clear D. V dropped 2 bases and J dropped 5 bases, with 7 bases sitting between them. The CDR3 consists of 13 residues. The germline V gene has CDR1 SEHNR and CDR2 FQNEAQ (reference sequence). The CDR3 DNA follows: TGTGCCAGCAGCTTATCGGATTATCAGCCCCAGCATTTT. The encoded protein is CASSLSDYQPQHF. Based on the CDR3 plus reference TRBV7-9 and TRBJ1-5, the full variable domain is DTGVSQNPRHKITKRGQNVTFRCDPISEHNRLYWYRQTLGQGPEFLTYFQNEAQLEKSRLLSDRFSAERPKGSFSTLEIQRTEQGDSAMYLCASSLSDYQPQHFGDGTRLSIL.

This clonotype has at least ten counts. The genes are TRBV6-1 and TRBJ1-2; D is possibly TRBD1 (6 bases). Germline V gene sequence: CDR1 MNHNS, CDR2 SASEGT. Trimming shortened V by 6 bases and J by 4 bases, and 12 bases separated the two germline ends. The CDR3 sequence is 13 residues long. The CDR3 DNA sequence: TGTGCCAGCAGGCCTCAGGGGCCCTATGGCTACACCTTC. Its protein product is CASRPQGPYGYTF.

Many counts were recorded for this clonotype. The chain has TRBV28 and TRBJ2-7, with TRBD1 matching 11 bases. After removal of 10 bases from V and 2 bases from J, the junction contained 10 bases not matched to a gene. Germline values: CDR1 MDHEN, CDR2 SYDVKM. CDR3 length: 15 amino acids. CDR3 nucleotide sequence: TGTGCCATTACAGATTCGGGACAGGGGGCCTACGAGCAGTACTTC. This encodes CAITDSGQGAYEQYF.